The text below deals with one T cell receptor (beta chain). Its cognate antigen is unknown. V lost 4 bases to trimming and J lost 4 bases; unmatched junction nucleotides: 9. CDR1 is SGDLS, CDR2 YYNGEE, per germline. The CDR3 runs to 17 residues. Libraries were prepared by immunoSEQ multiplex PCR; TCRdb keeps only in-frame clonotypes and omits some of them. The sample shows around 270,000 clones, around 93% of them seen only once. Second doses were pooled across both intervals (about 4 or about 12 weeks). This entry belongs to a study of T cell responses to AZD1222 COVID-19 vaccine. Whole-study findings and limits: In all cases, repertoires were sampled only after the peak T cell response. Donors were largely white British and mainly female; clonal diversity was possibly underestimated. Two AZD1222 doses significantly raised spike-specific TCR breadth and depth over controls.

This rearrangement joins TRBV9 to TRBJ2-5, with 14 bases matching TRBD2. The starting material was peripheral blood, obtained 28 days after the second AZD1222 dose. The receptor's source is an adult who received the AZD1222 COVID-19 vaccine. CDR3 DNA: TGTGCCAGCAGCCTAGCAGCCGGGACTAGCGGGAGAGAGACCCAGTACTTC. As protein: CASSLAAGTSGRETQYF. Full variable domain (outside the CDR3, taken from reference TRBV9 and TRBJ2-5): DSGVTQTPKHLITATGQRVTLRCSPRSGDLSVYWYQQSLDQGLQFLIQYYNGEERAKGNILERFSAQQFPDLHSELNLSSLELGDSALYFCASSLAAGTSGRETQYFGPGTRLLVL.